This TCR beta chain was retrieved from a study of cytomegalovirus exposure and HLA in healthy donors. Points on this clone: No antigen is known for it.

Whole-study results and caveats: The study designated roughly 150 TCR beta chains cytomegalovirus-associated. Being indistinguishable, some V segments were excluded, TRBV6-2 and TRBV6-3 among them. What a later analysis showed was that several of the most significant clusters appeared linked to common viral pathogens.

The CDR3 is made up of 10 amino acids. V lost 8 bases, J lost 12 bases, and 11 bases lay in between. Looked up from germline, CDR1 is WNHNN and CDR2 is SYGVQD (reference sequence). Both 60 Vbeta primers and 13 Jbeta primers went into the PCR. Profiled with immunoSEQ multiplex PCR; TCRdb holds only in-frame clones, not every one. This sample has under 250,000 clones, with roughly 85% found just once. The sample comprised PBMCs. This TCR derives from a young woman in good health and CMV-seropositive. The V and J genes are TRBV10-1 and TRBJ2-1; no clear D. Here the CDR3 DNA reads TGCGCCAGCTCCCAGCGCCGGCAGTTCTTC. Residues: CASSQRRQFF.